This passage covers 28 T cell receptor beta chains from one sample sequenced in a study of blood T cell repertoires in COVID-19. Here immunoSEQ multiplex PCR was the method, and the copy in TCRdb shows in-frame clones only, minus some. The profile covers 140,000 to 150,000 clones, with about four fifths appearing a single time and around 3.4% taken by the ten largest. The sample consisted of peripheral blood. Receptors originate from a man aged 65-85 years who had recovered from COVID-19.

The chain links TRBV4-1 to TRBJ1-5; D not resolved. Germline V gene sequence: CDR1 MGHRA, CDR2 YSYEKL. CDR3 length: 15 residues. Trimming shortened V by 3 bases and J by 4 bases, and 13 bases separated the two germline ends. The CDR3 sequence: CASSHLTGGNQPQHF. The CDR3, as DNA: TGCGCCAGCAGCCACCTTACGGGAGGTAATCAGCCCCAGCATTTT.

The genes are TRBV5-4 and TRBJ2-1; 9 bases are a match to TRBD1. Germline-derived CDR1 and CDR2 are SGHNT and YYREEE (reference sequence). The ends lost 2 bases at V and 7 bases at J; junction bases unmatched: 10. This CDR3 contains 16 residues. As DNA, the CDR3 is TGTGCCAGCAGCTTTACCGGGACAGGGTTGGGGAATGAGCAGTTCTTC. Encoded protein: CASSFTGTGLGNEQFF.

V is TRBV3-1 (or the pseudogene TRBV3-2) and J is TRBJ2-1, with D uncertain. The CDR3 totals 16 residues. Germline CDR1 and CDR2: LGHDT and YNNKEL (reference sequence). V lost 1 base to trimming and J lost 2 bases, with 12 bases between them. CDR3 in DNA: TGTGCCAGCAGCCAAGGGAGCTACCCGCCCTACAATGAGCAGTTCTTC. Its translation: CASSQGSYPPYNEQFF.

The chain combines TRBV5-6 with TRBJ1-4, with 8 bases identical to TRBD1. Trimming took 2 bases from V and 2 from J; bases not matched to a gene: 5. Per the germline V gene, CDR1 is SGHDT and CDR2 is YYEEEE. This CDR3 has 16 residues. The CDR3 DNA reads TGTGCCAGCAGCTTCGGAGCAGGGGGCACTAATGAAAAACTGTTTTTT. This sequence encodes CASSFGAGGTNEKLFF.

The chain is built from TRBV7-3 and TRBJ2-1; D is perhaps TRBD2 (6 bases). The CDR3 runs to 16 residues. In germline, CDR1 is SGHTA, CDR2 FQGTGA. The V and J ends lost 5 bases and 7 bases respectively, with 21 bases between them. CDR3 DNA sequence: TGTGCCAGCAGCACCAGGGCGGGACGTGCGACAAATGAGCAGTTCTTC. Its translation is CASSTRAGRATNEQFF.

The genes are TRBV7-2 and TRBJ2-2; 7 positions match TRBD1. Trimming removed 4 bases from V and 1 base from J; junction bases left unmatched: 6. The germline gives CDR1 SGHTA, CDR2 FQGNSA. The CDR3 contains 16 residues. The CDR3 protein is CASSSLRGQNTGELFF. The CDR3, as DNA: TGTGCCAGCAGCTCCCTAAGGGGGCAGAACACCGGGGAGCTGTTTTTT.

This chain connects TRBV4-1 to TRBJ1-6; D is undetermined. This CDR3 is built from 14 residues. The V and J ends lost 4 bases and 8 bases respectively, with 12 bases between them. CDR1 and CDR2 (germline): MGHRA, YSYEKL. CDR3 coding DNA: TGCGCCAGCAGCCCAACTATAGGAGATTCACCCCTCCACTTT. It encodes CASSPTIGDSPLHF.

The V and J genes are TRBV20-1 and TRBJ2-3, with a possible D match to TRBD1 (6 bases). Between the trimmed V and J ends, which lost 6 bases and 7 bases, there was a span of 11 bases. Germline V gene data show CDR1 as DFQATT and CDR2 as SNEGSKA (reference sequence). CDR3 length: 11 residues. The CDR3 DNA reads TGCAGTGCGGGGGACATCAATACGCAGTATTTT. This gives the protein CSAGDINTQYF.

The genes are TRBV5-1 and TRBJ1-4; a weak D match, TRBD1 (5 bases). The length of the CDR3 is 14 residues. Germline CDR1 SGHRS, CDR2 YFSETQ. V was shortened by 0 bases and J by 4 bases, with 7 bases between the two germline ends. In DNA form, the CDR3 reads TGCGCCAGCAGCTTGGGACAGTTTAATGAAAAACTGTTTTTT. This encodes CASSLGQFNEKLFF. Complete variable domain (other parts from reference TRBV5-1 and TRBJ1-4): KAGVTQTPRYLIKTRGQQVTLSCSPISGHRSVSWYQQTPGQGLQFLFEYFSETQRNKGNFPGRFSGRQFSNSRSEMNVSTLELGDSALYLCASSLGQFNEKLFFGSGTQLSVL.

The chain carries TRBV5-8 and TRBJ2-2; D may be TRBD1 (6 bases). This CDR3 region has 16 residues. Germline assignment: CDR1 SGHTS and CDR2 YDEGEE. V was shortened by 4 bases and J by 6 bases, with 19 bases between the two germline ends. CDR3 region: CASSLVLPWGPGELFF. CDR3 sequence (DNA): TGTGCCAGCAGCCTGGTTCTGCCATGGGGGCCCGGGGAGCTGTTTTTT.

V gene TRBV5-6 combines with J gene TRBJ1-4; no reliable D call. The CDR3 extends over 14 amino acids. V was shortened by 4 bases and J by 8 bases, with 15 bases between the two germline ends. Germline V gene lookup returns CDR1 SGHDT and CDR2 YYEEEE. In DNA form, the CDR3 reads TGTGCCAGCAGCACCCGGGAAAGTGGGGAAAAACTGTTTTTT. It specifies CASSTRESGEKLFF.

This sequence joins TRBV30 and TRBJ2-1, with D perhaps matching TRBD2 (7 bases). The germline V gene encodes CDR1 GTSNPN and CDR2 SVGIG (reference sequence). The CDR3 spans 15 residues. The V and J ends lost 5 bases and 2 bases respectively, with 16 bases between them. Written as DNA, the CDR3 is TGTGCCTGGGCCGGGGGGCTCGGGCCCTACAATGAGCAGTTCTTC. It is translated as CAWAGGLGPYNEQFF.

The chain couples TRBV6-2 or TRBV6-3 to TRBJ2-7, with 8 nucleotides matching TRBD1. V shed 2 bases and J 6 bases; nucleotides not matched to a gene: 6. From germline, CDR1 is MNHEY and CDR2 SVGEGT. There are 14 residues in the CDR3. The CDR3 sequence: CASSYGGQVAEQYF. DNA for the CDR3: TGTGCCAGCAGTTACGGGGGACAGGTAGCCGAGCAGTACTTC.

In DNA, the CDR3 is TGTGCCAGCTCACCAAATGGTCGACAGGCAGTCGGCTACACCTTC. Protein product: CASSPNGRQAVGYTF. V usage is TRBV18 and J usage is TRBJ1-2, with a tentative D call TRBD1 (6 bases). CDR1 and CDR2 from the germline V gene are KGHSH and LQKENI. There are 15 residues in the CDR3. V was pared by 2 bases and J by 8 bases, with 18 bases between.

The chain uses TRBV5-1 and TRBJ1-5, with TRBD1 identical over 9 bases. From germline, CDR1 is SGHRS and CDR2 YFSETQ. CDR3 length equals 14 residues. J lost 4 bases, V lost 7 bases, and 6 bases had no gene match. CDR3 in DNA: TGCGCCAGCCGGGGACAGGGACCTAATCAGCCCCAGCATTTT. Its translation: CASRGQGPNQPQHF.

The rearrangement links TRBV7-2 to TRBJ2-5, with 10 bases aligning to TRBD2. This CDR3 has 14 amino acids. V lost 5 bases to trimming and J lost 5 bases; unmatched junction nucleotides: 5. CDR1 and CDR2 (germline): SGHTA, FQGNSA. The CDR3 DNA reads as TGTGCCAGCAGCCGCCGGACTAGCGGCGAGACCCAGTACTTC. Amino acid sequence: CASSRRTSGETQYF.

V usage is TRBV4-2 and J usage is TRBJ2-5, with 9 bases fitting TRBD1. Germline CDR1 and CDR2: LGHNA and YNFKEQ. V dropped 0 bases and J dropped 5; count of bases not matched to a gene: 4. This CDR3 region has 15 residues. The CDR3 spells CASSQELTGGETQYF. DNA of the CDR3: TGTGCCAGCAGCCAAGAGTTGACAGGGGGGGAGACCCAGTACTTC.

This chain links TRBV19 with TRBJ2-5; 9 bases match TRBD1. The CDR3 totals 15 residues. Trimming removed 5 bases from V and 4 bases from J; junction bases left unmatched: 8. Germline loops: CDR1 LNHDA, CDR2 SQIVND (reference sequence). DNA of the CDR3: TGTGCCAGTAGTCCCGGGACAGGGTTTCGAGAGACCCAGTACTTC. This codes for CASSPGTGFRETQYF. Looking up the rest from reference TRBV19 and TRBJ2-5 gives the full variable domain: DGGITQSPKYLFRKEGQNVTLSCEQNLNHDAMYWYRQDPGQGLRLIYYSQIVNDFQKGDIAEGYSVSREKKESFPLTVTSAQKNPTAFYLCASSPGTGFRETQYFGPGTRLLVL.

V usage is TRBV4-1 and J usage is TRBJ2-1; 12 positions match TRBD2. Losses at the gene ends were 4 bases for V and 2 bases for J; bases not matched to a gene: 3. CDR1 and CDR2 (germline): MGHRA, YSYEKL. The CDR3 loop spans 16 amino acids. The CDR3 region has the DNA TGCGCCAGCAGCCCCCGACTAGCGGGAGCCTACAATGAGCAGTTCTTC. Translated: CASSPRLAGAYNEQFF.

The V call is TRBV11-2, the J call TRBJ2-5; 9 nucleotides line up with TRBD2. Germline V lookup: CDR1 SGHAT, CDR2 FQNNGV. CDR3 size: 18 residues. J gave up 3 bases and V 5 bases, and 16 bases lay outside the gene matches. The CDR3 region is CASSKIIEVAGEEETQYF. In DNA form, the CDR3 reads TGTGCCAGCAGCAAAATAATTGAGGTAGCGGGAGAAGAAGAGACCCAGTACTTC.

The chain uses TRBV19 and TRBJ2-3; 9 bases agree with TRBD1. The J segment lost 4 bases and the V segment lost 10 bases, leaving 9 bases of the junction unmatched. The germline V gene encodes CDR1 LNHDA and CDR2 SQIVND (reference sequence). CDR3 length equals 14 residues. CDR3 nucleotide sequence: TGTGCCACACAGGACAGGGGTTTGGCAGATACGCAGTATTTT. It encodes CATQDRGLADTQYF. The whole variable domain, remainder taken from reference TRBV19 and TRBJ2-3, is DGGITQSPKYLFRKEGQNVTLSCEQNLNHDAMYWYRQDPGQGLRLIYYSQIVNDFQKGDIAEGYSVSREKKESFPLTVTSAQKNPTAFYLCATQDRGLADTQYFGPGTRLTVL.

The chain uses TRBV5-3 and TRBJ2-1; 10 bases agree with TRBD2. TRBV5-3 qualifies as an ORF whose function is uncertain. The CDR3 consists of 18 residues. Losses at the gene ends were 4 bases for V and 7 bases for J; bases not matched to a gene: 17. The CDR3 nucleotides are TGTGCCAGAAGCCTACGGTCTAGCGGGAGAAGGTTACGGAATGAGCAGTTCTTC. Translating it yields CARSLRSSGRRLRNEQFF.

The gene calls are TRBV7-9 and TRBJ2-5, with 11 bases lining up with TRBD2. Germline-derived CDR1 and CDR2 are SEHNR and FQNEAQ (reference sequence). The CDR3 covers 18 residues. Trimming at V came to 7 bases and at J to 1 base, leaving 14 bases not matched to a gene. DNA for the CDR3: TGTGCCAGCATGAAGCCCATTCGACTAGCGGGACTCCAAGAGACCCAGTACTTC. This sequence encodes CASMKPIRLAGLQETQYF. Filled out from reference TRBV7-9 and TRBJ2-5, the complete variable domain reads DTGVSQNPRHKITKRGQNVTFRCDPISEHNRLYWYRQTLGQGPEFLTYFQNEAQLEKSRLLSDRFSAERPKGSFSTLEIQRTEQGDSAMYLCASMKPIRLAGLQETQYFGPGTRLLVL.

J is TRBJ1-2 and V is TRBV9, with 11 bases lining up with TRBD1. V lost 3 bases to trimming and J lost 4 bases; unmatched junction nucleotides: 2. This CDR3 is built from 14 residues. Germline CDR1 SGDLS, CDR2 YYNGEE. The CDR3 sequence: CASSAGQGAYGYTF. In nucleotides, the CDR3 is TGTGCCAGCAGCGCTGGACAGGGGGCCTATGGCTACACCTTC.

The chain recombines TRBV18 with TRBJ1-5, with TRBD1 matching over 12 bases. The J segment lost 7 bases and the V segment lost 2 bases, leaving 6 bases of the junction unmatched. Germline V gene lookup returns CDR1 KGHSH and CDR2 LQKENI. The CDR3 contains 16 residues. CDR3 DNA: TGTGCCAGCTCACCAGTAGGGACAGGGGGCGGACAGCCCCAGCATTTT. Its translation is CASSPVGTGGGQPQHF.

This rearrangement joins TRBV28 to TRBJ1-2; no reliable D call. Germline V gives CDR1 MDHEN, CDR2 SYDVKM. The length of the CDR3 is 12 residues. V was trimmed by 3 bases and J by 8 bases, leaving 10 bases between them. The CDR3 DNA sequence: TGTGCCAGCAGTTTGGGCTCGTTCGGCTACACCTTC. It encodes CASSLGSFGYTF.

The genes are TRBV5-1 and TRBJ2-3; D may be TRBD2 (5 bases). The CDR3 length is 13 residues. Trimming stripped 4 bases from V and 0 bases from J, with 6 bases between. Germline loops: CDR1 SGHRS, CDR2 YFSETQ. As DNA, the CDR3 is TGCGCCAGCAGCCGGGATAGCACAGATACGCAGTATTTT. Residues: CASSRDSTDTQYF.

The rearrangement links TRBV4-1 to TRBJ1-4, with TRBD1 as a possible D gene (5 bases). V lost 2 bases, J lost 1 base, and 11 bases lay in between. Germline V gene lookup returns CDR1 MGHRA and CDR2 YSYEKL. The CDR3 has 16 residues. The CDR3 loop is CASSQLLGRTNEKLFF. Here the CDR3 DNA reads TGCGCCAGCAGCCAACTCTTGGGGCGAACTAATGAAAAACTGTTTTTT.